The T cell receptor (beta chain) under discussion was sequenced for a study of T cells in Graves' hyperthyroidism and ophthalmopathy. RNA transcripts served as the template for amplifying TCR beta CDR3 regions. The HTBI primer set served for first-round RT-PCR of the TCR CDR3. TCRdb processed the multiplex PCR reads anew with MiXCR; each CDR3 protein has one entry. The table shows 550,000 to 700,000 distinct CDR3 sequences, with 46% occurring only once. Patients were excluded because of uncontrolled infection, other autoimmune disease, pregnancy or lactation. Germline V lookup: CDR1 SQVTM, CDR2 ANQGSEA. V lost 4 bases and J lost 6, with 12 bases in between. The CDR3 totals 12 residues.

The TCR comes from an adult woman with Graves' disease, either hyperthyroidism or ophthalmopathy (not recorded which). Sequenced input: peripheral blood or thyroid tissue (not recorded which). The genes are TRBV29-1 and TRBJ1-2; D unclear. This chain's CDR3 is CSVVKGIDGYTF. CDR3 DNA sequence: TGCAGCGTTGTCAAAGGGATTGATGGCTACACCTTC.